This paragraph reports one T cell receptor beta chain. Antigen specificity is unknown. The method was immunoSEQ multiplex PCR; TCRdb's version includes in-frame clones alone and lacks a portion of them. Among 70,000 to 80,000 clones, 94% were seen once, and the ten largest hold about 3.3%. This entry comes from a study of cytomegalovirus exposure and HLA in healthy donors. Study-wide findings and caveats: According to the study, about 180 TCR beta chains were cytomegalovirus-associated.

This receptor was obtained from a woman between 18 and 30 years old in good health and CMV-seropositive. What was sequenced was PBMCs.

The CDR3 loop is CAWSPQGIINQPQHF. The CDR3 DNA reads TGTGCCTGGAGTCCACAGGGAATTATCAATCAGCCCCAGCATTTT. This chain connects TRBV30 to TRBJ1-5; the D gene is possibly TRBD1 (6 bases). Germline V gene data show CDR1 as GTSNPN and CDR2 as SVGIG (reference sequence). The ends were cut back, 2 bases at V and 3 bases at J, with 14 bases in the middle. The CDR3 sequence is 15 residues long.